This TCR beta chain was captured in a study of blood T cell repertoires in COVID-19. Study as a whole: The United States, Italy and Spain supplied acute and convalescent COVID-19 samples.

This clone turned up a few times. Trimming took off 6 bases at V and 7 bases at J, with 21 bases between the two ends. Per the germline V gene, CDR1 is MDHEN and CDR2 is SYDVKM. The CDR3 length is 16 residues. The age range of participants was about 18 to 100 years, with residence in about two dozen US areas. Researchers sorted participants into cohorts using their self-reported clinical history. Authors' processing steps: Estimated nucleated cell counts came from reference gene primer amplification. Produced via immunoSEQ multiplex PCR; TCRdb's table is partial and in-frame only. D and trimming come from the DNA, and the V and J calls and clone size come from that table. Here the sample spans about 280,000 clones, around 91% being singletons.

The chain recombines TRBV28 with TRBJ1-4; perhaps TRBD1 as D (6 bases). The source is a woman aged 18-35 years with acute COVID-19. Input material: PBMCs or T cells enriched from blood (not recorded which). The CDR3 sequence is CASSPSLSGTSEKLFF. DNA of the CDR3: TGTGCCAGCAGCCCCAGCCTATCCGGGACATCTGAAAAACTGTTTTTT. The variable domain in full, completed from reference TRBV28 and TRBJ1-4, reads DVKVTQSSRYLVKRTGEKVFLECVQDMDHENMFWYRQDPGLGLRLIYFSYDVKMKEKGDIPEGYSVSREKKERFSLILESASTNQTSMYLCASSPSLSGTSEKLFFGSGTQLSVL.